This T cell receptor beta chain was documented in a study of T-cell memory formation after mild COVID-19. TCRdb re-called the 5' RACE reads with MiXCR, one entry per CDR3 protein. The sample yields roughly 100,000 distinct CDR3 sequences, around 12% seen once. Study results and caveats: Among clones contracting day 15 to 85, CD4/CD8 was balanced, whereas later expanders leaned CD4+.

This clonotype came up a few times. Its antigen is not known. The germline CDR1 and CDR2 sequences are KGHDR and SFDVKD. The CDR3 loop spans 17 amino acids. J lost 7 bases, V lost 9 bases, and 17 bases had no gene match. This chain connects TRBV24-1 to TRBJ1-4; 9 bases agree with TRBD1. The source is an adult woman who had mild COVID-19 (a few samples of this study predate the infection). Cell type and time point are not known. Sequenced: PBMCs or a T cell subset sorted from them (not recorded which). CDR3 bases: TGTGCCACCGGAGAACGGACAGGGGACTCCGGAGGTGAAAAACTGTTTTTT. Its translation: CATGERTGDSGGEKLFF.